This entry lists 2 T cell receptor beta chains sequenced from one sample in a study of PD-L1 blockade in urothelial cancer. The protocol was immunoSEQ multiplex PCR, while the TCRdb copy is restricted to in-frame clones and leaves out a portion. The table has fewer than 50,000 clones, roughly nine tenths seen once. The material was PBMCs, obtained around atezolizumab (anti-PD-L1) treatment. Receptor source: a man aged 60 to 69 with urothelial cancer.

This clone appeared a single time. The rearrangement links TRBV10-3 to TRBJ2-7; the D gene is possibly TRBD1 (6 bases). The CDR3 has 12 amino acids. Per the germline V gene, CDR1 is ENHRY and CDR2 is SYGVKD. Trimming removed 10 bases at V and 3 bases at J, with 13 bases between. The CDR3 region is CATSLDSYEQYF. The CDR3 DNA reads as TGTGCCACCTCTTTGGACAGCTACGAGCAGTACTTC.

This clone showed up just a few times. The chain carries TRBV27 and TRBJ2-3; maybe TRBD2 (6 bases). Germline V CDR1 and CDR2: MNHEY, SMNVEV (reference sequence). There are 13 residues in the CDR3. V lost 3 bases, J lost 6 bases, and 10 bases lay in between. In nucleotides, the CDR3 is TGTGCCAGCAGTTTTGGCGGGGAGGATACGCAGTATTTT. This gives the protein CASSFGGEDTQYF.